This passage covers 6 T cell receptor beta chains from one sample sequenced in a study of T cells in Graves' hyperthyroidism and ophthalmopathy. RNA transcripts provided the source from which TCR beta CDR3 regions were amplified. HTBI primers were employed in a first-round RT-PCR of the TCR CDR3. TCRdb ran MiXCR on the multiplex PCR reads and lists one entry per CDR3 protein. The table lists under 400,000 distinct CDR3 sequences, 15% to 20% of them singletons. Sequences were obtained from blood. These receptors originate from a woman aged 45 to 65 with Graves' hyperthyroidism.

This clonotype was counted a few times. V is TRBV7-9 and J is TRBJ2-5; D is perhaps TRBD2 (6 bases). With 1 base removed from V and 2 bases from J, the gap between germline ends came to 11 bases. This CDR3 contains 15 residues. Germline lookup yields CDR1 SEHNR and CDR2 FQNEAQ (reference sequence). The CDR3 bases are TGTGCCAGCAGCTTAGTTTTTAGCGGACAAGAGACCCAGTACTTC. It is translated as CASSLVFSGQETQYF. The full variable domain, with the rest looked up from reference TRBV7-9 and TRBJ2-5, is DTGVSQNPRHKITKRGQNVTFRCDPISEHNRLYWYRQTLGQGPEFLTYFQNEAQLEKSRLLSDRFSAERPKGSFSTLEIQRTEQGDSAMYLCASSLVFSGQETQYFGPGTRLLVL.

This chain connects TRBV19 to TRBJ2-2; 10 bases line up with TRBD2. Germline CDR1 LNHDA, CDR2 SQIVND (reference sequence). This CDR3 comprises 13 residues. The V segment lost 7 bases and the J segment 6 bases; nucleotides outside the gene matches: 2. CDR3 loop: CASTSGRSGELFF. The CDR3 DNA sequence: TGTGCCAGTACTAGCGGGAGATCCGGGGAGCTGTTTTTT.

This clonotype was counted at least ten times. V is TRBV7-9 and J is TRBJ1-2; no firm D call. Trimming left V 5 bases short and J 9 bases short, with 13 bases between. In germline, CDR1 is SEHNR, CDR2 FQNEAQ (reference sequence). This CDR3 is 12 amino acids long. The CDR3 spells CASSKPGSRYTF. As DNA, the CDR3 is TGTGCCAGCAGCAAACCGGGTTCTCGCTACACCTTC.

The V gene is TRBV19, the J gene TRBJ1-1; TRBD1 matches 7 bases. This CDR3 is 15 amino acids long. V lost 1 base, J lost 2 bases, and 4 bases stayed unmatched. Germline lookup yields CDR1 LNHDA and CDR2 SQIVND (reference sequence). This chain's CDR3 is CASSIGTGPNTEAFF. The DNA for the CDR3 is TGTGCCAGTAGTATAGGGACAGGACCCAACACTGAAGCTTTCTTT.

This clonotype was counted ten times or more. The chain couples TRBV3-1 to TRBJ2-3; D is ambiguous. The CDR3 is 12 residues long. CDR1 is LGHDT, CDR2 YNNKEL, per germline (reference sequence). V dropped 1 base and J dropped 2 bases, with 1 base sitting between them. CDR3 in DNA: TGTGCCAGCAGCCAAGTCACAGATACGCAGTATTTT. Translated: CASSQVTDTQYF.

Details on this clonotype: At one end the junction does not follow the germline gene, possibly because of a read error. This chain's CDR3 is CASRDTKYQKTQYF. For the CDR3, the DNA is TGCGCCAGCCGGGACACCAAGTACCAAAAGACCCAGTACTTC. The chain couples TRBV6-1 to TRBJ2-5, with D possibly matching TRBD1 (6 bases). The CDR3 extends over 14 amino acids. From germline, CDR1 is MNHNS and CDR2 SASEGT.